This TCR beta chain emerged from a study of T cells in localized non-small cell lung cancer. Findings and limits, study-wide: Within adjacent lung there appeared a median roughly 60 of the top 100 tumor clones. Peak T cell clonality was found in uninvolved adjacent lung, exceeding tumor. Heterogeneity remains possible because sequencing was limited to only one tumor region. The study linked higher blood T cell density to longer overall survival.

TCRdb keeps only in-frame clones here, not all; method: immunoSEQ multiplex PCR. The sample holds tens of thousands of clones, approximately 86% seen once. In regard to this clone: Its antigen is not identified.

This CDR3 contains 17 residues. Germline CDR1 is LNHDA and CDR2 is SQIVND (reference sequence). V was shortened by 5 bases and J by 0 bases, with 16 bases between the two germline ends. V and J are TRBV19 and TRBJ1-4, with a tentative D call TRBD1 (6 bases). The source was peripheral blood, collected before any cancer treatment. This TCR was sampled from a woman aged 18-55 years with stage III lung adenocarcinoma. CDR3 sequence (DNA): TGTGCCAGTAGTGGGGGACCAAACAGGGCAACTAATGAAAAACTGTTTTTT. Its translation: CASSGGPNRATNEKLFF.